The clone carrying this TCR beta chain was seen ten or more times. Its target is unknown. This sample is drawn from a study of blood T cells in healthy people across ages. It was with a sample-barcoded 5' primer and a J-beta primer mix that a second PCR of about 6 to 12 cycles was run. TCRdb recomputed calls from the 5' RACE reads with MiXCR, one row per CDR3 protein. The sample lists some 900,000 distinct CDR3 sequences, roughly 43% occurring once. The CDR3 runs to 15 residues. V was pared by 3 bases and J by 1 base, with 5 bases of the junction left unmatched. The germline CDR1 and CDR2 sequences are ENHRY and SYGVKD. Broader study findings: Strong correlation existed between TCR beta diversity and naive T cell percentage. Donors of long life had a larger count of naive CD4+ cells and greater diversity than aged donors. Donor CMV infection status was unknown, possibly confounding age-related changes in expanded clonotypes.

This receptor was obtained from a man aged 30 to 45 in good health. The chain couples TRBV10-3 to TRBJ1-2; 7 nucleotides align to TRBD1. The sample comprised blood. The CDR3 nucleotides are TGTGCCATCAGTGACGTCGGACAGGTTAACTATGGCTACACCTTC. Amino acids: CAISDVGQVNYGYTF.